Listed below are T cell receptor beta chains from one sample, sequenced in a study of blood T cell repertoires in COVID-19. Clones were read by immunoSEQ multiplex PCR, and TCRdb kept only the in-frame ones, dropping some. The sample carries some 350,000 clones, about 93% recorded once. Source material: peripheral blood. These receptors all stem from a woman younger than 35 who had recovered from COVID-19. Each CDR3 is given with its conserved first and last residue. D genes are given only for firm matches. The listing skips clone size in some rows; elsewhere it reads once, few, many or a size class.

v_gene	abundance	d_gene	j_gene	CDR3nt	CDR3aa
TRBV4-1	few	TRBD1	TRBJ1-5	TGCGCCAGCAGCCAAGAAGGCAGGGGGAATCAGCCCCAGCATTTT	CASSQEGRGNQPQHF
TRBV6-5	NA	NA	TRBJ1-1	TGTGCCAGCAGGCGGGGCCCTGAAGCTTTCTTT	CASRRGPEAFF
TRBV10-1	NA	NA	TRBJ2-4	TGCGCCAGATGCGGGTTAGCCAAAAACATTCAGTACTTC	CARCGLAKNIQYF
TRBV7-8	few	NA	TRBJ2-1	TGTGCCAGCATCCCTTGGGAGAGCTCCTACAATGAGCAGTTCTTC	CASIPWESSYNEQFF
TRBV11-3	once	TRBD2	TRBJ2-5	TGTGCCAGCAGCTTACTGTTTAGCGGGATCCAAGAGACCCAGTACTTC	CASSLLFSGIQETQYF
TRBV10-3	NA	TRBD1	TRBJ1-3	TGTGCCATCAGCTCGGACAGGGCTGGAAACACCATATATTTT	CAISSDRAGNTIYF
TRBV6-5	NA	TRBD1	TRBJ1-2	TGTGCCAGCAGGGACCATTACGGGACAGGGAATGGCTACACCTTC	CASRDHYGTGNGYTF
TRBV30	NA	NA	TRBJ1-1	TGTGCCTGGAGTCCGGTATTAAACACTGAAGCTTTCTTT	CAWSPVLNTEAFF
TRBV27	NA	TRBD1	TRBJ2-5	TGTGCCAGCAGTTTAGGGCAGGGGGCCCTAGGGACCCAGTACTTC	CASSLGQGALGTQYF
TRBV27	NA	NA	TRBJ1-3	TGTGCCAGCAGTCTGCGGGGGGTCGGAAACACCATATATTTT	CASSLRGVGNTIYF
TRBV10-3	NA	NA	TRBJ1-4	TGTGCCATCAGATCCTCCGGGGGGAAGGATGAAAAACTGTTTTTT	CAIRSSGGKDEKLFF
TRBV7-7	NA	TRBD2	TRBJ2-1	TGTGCCAGCGCCCAGGGACTAGCGGGTAAGGTCTCCTACAATGAGCAGTTCTTC	CASAQGLAGKVSYNEQFF
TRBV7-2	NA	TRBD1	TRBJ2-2	TGTGCCAGCAGCTTGAGGGGGCTAAACACCGGGGAGCTGTTTTTT	CASSLRGLNTGELFF
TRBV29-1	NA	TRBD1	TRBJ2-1	TGCAGCGCCAGCGGGACAGGGACTTTCAATGAGCAGTTCTTC	CSASGTGTFNEQFF
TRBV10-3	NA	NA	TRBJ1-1	TGTGCCATCAGTGAGACAGTGAACACTGAAGCTTTCTTT	CAISETVNTEAFF
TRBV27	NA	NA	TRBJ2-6	TGTGCCAGCAGTCCTACCGGACTGCTTGGGGCCAACGTCCTGACTTTC	CASSPTGLLGANVLTF
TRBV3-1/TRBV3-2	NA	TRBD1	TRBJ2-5	TGTGCCAGCAGCCAAGATCCTGGGCTTGCAGGGGGCGAAGAGACCCAGTACTTC	CASSQDPGLAGGEETQYF
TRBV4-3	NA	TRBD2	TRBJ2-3	TGCGCCAGCAGCCTCGGACTAGCGGGCACAGATACGCAGTATTTT	CASSLGLAGTDTQYF
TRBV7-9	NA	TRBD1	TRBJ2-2	TGTGCCAGCAAGGGGCAGGGGGTCACCGGGGAGCTGTTTTTT	CASKGQGVTGELFF
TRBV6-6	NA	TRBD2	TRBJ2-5	TGTGCCAGCAGCGAGTCCGGACTAGGGCCCGAGACCCAGTACTTC	CASSESGLGPETQYF
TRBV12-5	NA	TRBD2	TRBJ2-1	TGTGCTAGTGGTTTGGTAGCCGGGACTAGCGTCGGTGAGCAGTTCTTC	CASGLVAGTSVGEQFF
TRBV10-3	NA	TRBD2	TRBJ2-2	TGTGCCATCAGTACTAGCGGGATCACCGGGGAGCTGTTTTTT	CAISTSGITGELFF
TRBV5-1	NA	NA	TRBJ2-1	TGCGCCAGCAGCTTGTGGGCAGACCCTTCCTACAATGAGCAGTTCTTC	CASSLWADPSYNEQFF
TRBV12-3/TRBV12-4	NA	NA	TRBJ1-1	TGTGCCAGCAGTCCGCCAGAGGGTGAAGCTTTCTTT	CASSPPEGEAFF
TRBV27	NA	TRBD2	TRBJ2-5	TGTGCCAGCAGTTTTTTCTTTCGGACTAGACAAGAGACCCAGTACTTC	CASSFFFRTRQETQYF
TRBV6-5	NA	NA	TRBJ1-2	TGTGCCAGCAGTTACTCGACAACTTACTCATATGGCTACACCTTC	CASSYSTTYSYGYTF
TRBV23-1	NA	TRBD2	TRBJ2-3	TGCGCCAGCAGTCAATCTAGCAGGGGAACTAGCGGGAATTGGGGTGGAGTGACAGATACGCAGTATTTT	CASSQSSRGTSGNWGGVTDTQYF
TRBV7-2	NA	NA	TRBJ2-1	TGTGCCAGCAGCTTGACAGCTTACAATGAGCAGTTCTTC	CASSLTAYNEQFF
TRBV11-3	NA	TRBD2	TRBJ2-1	TGTGCCAGCAGCCTTGGACTAGCGGGATGGTTGCGTGAGCAGTTCTTC	CASSLGLAGWLREQFF
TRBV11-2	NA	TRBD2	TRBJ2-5	TGTGCCAGCAGCTTAGATCTCCGGACTAGCGGGAGATTTGAGACCCAGTACTTC	CASSLDLRTSGRFETQYF
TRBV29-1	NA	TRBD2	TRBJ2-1	TGCAGCGTTGAAGCCCCGACTAGCGGGAAATTGCCGAGCTCCTACAATGAGCAGTTCTTC	CSVEAPTSGKLPSSYNEQFF
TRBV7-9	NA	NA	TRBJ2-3	TGTGCCAGCAGCGTCGAGACACCGCAGTATTTT	CASSVETPQYF
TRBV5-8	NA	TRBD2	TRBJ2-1	TGTGCCAGCAGCTTGGATAGAGGTAGCGGGGGATCCAATGAGCAGTTCTTC	CASSLDRGSGGSNEQFF
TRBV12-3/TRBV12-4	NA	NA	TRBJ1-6	TGTGCCAGCAGACCGGACGGCGGAGGGCTCCACTTT	CASRPDGGGLHF
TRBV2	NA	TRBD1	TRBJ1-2	TGTGCCAGCACCCCCGGGACAGGGGGCGGCTATGGCTACACCTTC	CASTPGTGGGYGYTF
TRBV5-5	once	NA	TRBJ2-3	TGTGCCAGCAGCTCGAGGGCGGCGATCACAGATACGCAGTATTTT	CASSSRAAITDTQYF
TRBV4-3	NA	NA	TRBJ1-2	TGCGCCAGCAGGGAACAGGGCGCCGCGGGCTATGGCTACACCTTC	CASREQGAAGYGYTF
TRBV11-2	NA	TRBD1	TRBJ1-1	TGTGCCAGCAGTTTGCTAGGGGGCAGGGTCACTGAAGCTTTCTTT	CASSLLGGRVTEAFF
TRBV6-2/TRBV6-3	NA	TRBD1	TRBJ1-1	TGTGCCAGCAGTTGGACAGGACACACTGAAGCTTTCTTT	CASSWTGHTEAFF
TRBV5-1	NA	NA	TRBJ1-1	TGCGCCAGCAGCTTGGCCGGCAGGGGTGACACTGAAGCTTTCTTT	CASSLAGRGDTEAFF
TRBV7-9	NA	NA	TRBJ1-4	TGTGCCAGCAGCTTACCCCCAGGGGCTGAAAAACTGTTTTTT	CASSLPPGAEKLFF